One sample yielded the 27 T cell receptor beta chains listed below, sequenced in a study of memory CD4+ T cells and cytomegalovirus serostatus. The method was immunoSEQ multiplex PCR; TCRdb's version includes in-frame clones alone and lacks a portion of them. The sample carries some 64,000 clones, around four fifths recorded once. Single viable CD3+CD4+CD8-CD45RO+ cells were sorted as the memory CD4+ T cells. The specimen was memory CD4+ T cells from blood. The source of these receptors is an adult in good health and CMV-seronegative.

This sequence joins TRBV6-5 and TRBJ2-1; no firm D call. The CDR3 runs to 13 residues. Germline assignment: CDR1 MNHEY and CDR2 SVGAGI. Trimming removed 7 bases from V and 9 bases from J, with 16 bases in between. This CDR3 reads CASTQPSGSEQFF. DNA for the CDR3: TGTGCCAGCACCCAACCTAGTGGAAGTGAGCAGTTCTTC.

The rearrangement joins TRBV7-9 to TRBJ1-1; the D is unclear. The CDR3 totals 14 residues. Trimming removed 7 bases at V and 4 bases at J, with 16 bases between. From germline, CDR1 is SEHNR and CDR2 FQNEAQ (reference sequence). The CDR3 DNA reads TGTGCCAGCACCCCCGAGCAGCTGGTCACTGAAGCTTTCTTT. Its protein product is CASTPEQLVTEAFF.

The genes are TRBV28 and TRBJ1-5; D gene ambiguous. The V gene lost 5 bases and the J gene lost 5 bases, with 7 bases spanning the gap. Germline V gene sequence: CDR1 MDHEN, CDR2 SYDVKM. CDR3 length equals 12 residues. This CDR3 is CASSQSHQPQHF. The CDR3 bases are TGTGCCAGCAGTCAGTCCCATCAGCCCCAGCATTTT. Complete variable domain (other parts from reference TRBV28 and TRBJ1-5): DVKVTQSSRYLVKRTGEKVFLECVQDMDHENMFWYRQDPGLGLRLIYFSYDVKMKEKGDIPEGYSVSREKKERFSLILESASTNQTSMYLCASSQSHQPQHFGDGTRLSIL.

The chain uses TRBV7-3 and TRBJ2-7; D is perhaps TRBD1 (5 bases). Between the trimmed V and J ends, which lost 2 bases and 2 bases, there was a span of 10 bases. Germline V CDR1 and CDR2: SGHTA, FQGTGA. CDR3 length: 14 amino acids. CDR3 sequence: CASSLSSRAYEQYF. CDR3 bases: TGTGCCAGCAGCTTATCTTCCAGGGCCTACGAGCAGTACTTC.

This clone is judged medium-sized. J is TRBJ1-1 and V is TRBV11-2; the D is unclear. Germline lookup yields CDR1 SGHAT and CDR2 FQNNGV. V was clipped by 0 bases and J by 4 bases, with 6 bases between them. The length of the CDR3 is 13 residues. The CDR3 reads CASSLDESTEAFF. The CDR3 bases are TGTGCCAGCAGCTTAGATGAGAGCACTGAAGCTTTCTTT. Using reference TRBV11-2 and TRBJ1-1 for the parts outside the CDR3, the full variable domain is EAGVAQSPRYKIIEKRQSVAFWCNPISGHATLYWYQQILGQGPKLLIQFQNNGVVDDSQLPKDRFSAERLKGVDSTLKIQPAKLEDSAVYLCASSLDESTEAFFGQGTRLTVV.

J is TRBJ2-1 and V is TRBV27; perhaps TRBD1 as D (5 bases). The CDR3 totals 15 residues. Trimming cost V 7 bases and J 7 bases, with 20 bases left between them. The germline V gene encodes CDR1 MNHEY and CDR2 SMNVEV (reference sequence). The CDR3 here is CASKPQGLPTNEQFF. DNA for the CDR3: TGTGCCAGCAAACCCCAGGGCTTACCTACTAATGAGCAGTTCTTC.

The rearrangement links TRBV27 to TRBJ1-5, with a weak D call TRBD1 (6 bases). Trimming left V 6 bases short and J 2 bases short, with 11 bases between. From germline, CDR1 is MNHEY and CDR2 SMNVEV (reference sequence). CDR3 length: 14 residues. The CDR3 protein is CASSDRGGNQPQHF. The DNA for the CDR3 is TGTGCCAGCAGCGATAGGGGGGGCAATCAGCCCCAGCATTTT.

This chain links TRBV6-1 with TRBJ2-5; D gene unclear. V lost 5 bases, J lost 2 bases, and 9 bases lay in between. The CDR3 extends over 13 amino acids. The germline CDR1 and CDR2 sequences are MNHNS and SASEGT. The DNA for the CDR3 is TGTGCCAGCAGTCCTCAAGAACAAGAGACCCAGTACTTC. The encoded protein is CASSPQEQETQYF.

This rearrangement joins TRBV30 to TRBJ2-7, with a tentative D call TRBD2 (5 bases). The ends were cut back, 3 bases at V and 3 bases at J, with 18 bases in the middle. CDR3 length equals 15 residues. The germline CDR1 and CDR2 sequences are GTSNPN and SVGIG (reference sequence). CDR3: CAWSRPGGGIYEQYF. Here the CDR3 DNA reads TGTGCCTGGAGCCGGCCAGGCGGAGGAATCTACGAGCAGTACTTC.

In DNA form, the CDR3 reads TGTGCCAGTAGTATTGGGAGGGGAAGGGGTAATTCACCCCTCCACTTT. It is translated as CASSIGRGRGNSPLHF. The V gene is TRBV19, the J gene TRBJ1-6, with TRBD1 as a possible D gene (5 bases). CDR3 length: 16 amino acids. Trimming removed 3 bases from V and 6 bases from J, with 15 bases in between. Germline V gene sequence: CDR1 LNHDA, CDR2 SQIVND (reference sequence).

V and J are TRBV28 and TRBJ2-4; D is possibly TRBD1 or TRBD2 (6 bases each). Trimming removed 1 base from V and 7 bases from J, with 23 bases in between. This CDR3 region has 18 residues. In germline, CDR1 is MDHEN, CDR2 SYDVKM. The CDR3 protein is CASSLFYSVAGEANIQYF. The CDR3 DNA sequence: TGTGCCAGCAGTTTATTTTATAGCGTGGCAGGGGAGGCGAACATTCAGTACTTC.

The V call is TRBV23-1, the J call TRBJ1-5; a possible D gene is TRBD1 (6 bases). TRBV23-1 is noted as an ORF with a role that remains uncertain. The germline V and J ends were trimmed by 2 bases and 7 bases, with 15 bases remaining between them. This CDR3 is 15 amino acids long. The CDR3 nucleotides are TGCGCCAGCAGTCAACCACAGGGTAATTTGCAGCCCCAGCATTTT. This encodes CASSQPQGNLQPQHF.

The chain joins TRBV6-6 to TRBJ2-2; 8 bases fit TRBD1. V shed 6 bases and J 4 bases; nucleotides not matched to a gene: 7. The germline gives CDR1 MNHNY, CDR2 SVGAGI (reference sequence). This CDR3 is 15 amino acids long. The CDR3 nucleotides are TGTGCCAGCAGGCGGCAGGGGGCTGGCACCGGGGAGCTGTTTTTT. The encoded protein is CASRRQGAGTGELFF.

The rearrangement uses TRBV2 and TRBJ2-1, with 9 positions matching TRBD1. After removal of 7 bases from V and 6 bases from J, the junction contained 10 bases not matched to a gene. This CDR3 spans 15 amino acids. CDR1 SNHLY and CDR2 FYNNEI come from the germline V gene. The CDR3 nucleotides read TGTGCCAGCACCGAGCAACAGGGGGCGGTCAATGAGCAGTTCTTC. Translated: CASTEQQGAVNEQFF.

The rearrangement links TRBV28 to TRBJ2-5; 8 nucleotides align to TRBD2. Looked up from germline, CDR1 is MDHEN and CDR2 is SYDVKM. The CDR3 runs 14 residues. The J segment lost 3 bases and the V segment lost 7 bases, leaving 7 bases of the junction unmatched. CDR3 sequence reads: CASNPGGAEETQYF. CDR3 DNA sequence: TGTGCCAGCAACCCGGGGGGGGCGGAAGAGACCCAGTACTTC.

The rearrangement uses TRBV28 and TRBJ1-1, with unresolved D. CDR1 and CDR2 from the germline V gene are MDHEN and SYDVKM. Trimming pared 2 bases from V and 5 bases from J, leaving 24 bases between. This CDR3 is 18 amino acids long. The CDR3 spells CASSLAGKFVRWGTEAFF. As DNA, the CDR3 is TGTGCCAGCAGTTTAGCGGGGAAATTTGTTCGGTGGGGTACTGAAGCTTTCTTT. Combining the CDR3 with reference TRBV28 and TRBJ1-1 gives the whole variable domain DVKVTQSSRYLVKRTGEKVFLECVQDMDHENMFWYRQDPGLGLRLIYFSYDVKMKEKGDIPEGYSVSREKKERFSLILESASTNQTSMYLCASSLAGKFVRWGTEAFFGQGTRLTVV.

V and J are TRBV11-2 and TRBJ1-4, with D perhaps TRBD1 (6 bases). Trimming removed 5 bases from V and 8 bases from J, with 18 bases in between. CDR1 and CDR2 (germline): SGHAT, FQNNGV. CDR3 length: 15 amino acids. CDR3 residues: CASSTPRGRGEKLFF. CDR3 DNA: TGTGCCAGCAGCACCCCGCGGGGGCGCGGAGAAAAACTGTTTTTT.

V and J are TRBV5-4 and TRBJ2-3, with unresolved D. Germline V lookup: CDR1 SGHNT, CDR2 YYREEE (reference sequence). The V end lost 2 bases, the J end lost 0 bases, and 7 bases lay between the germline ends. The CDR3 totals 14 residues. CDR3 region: CASSFSGSTDTQYF. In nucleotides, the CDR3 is TGTGCCAGCAGCTTTTCCGGCAGCACAGATACGCAGTATTTT.

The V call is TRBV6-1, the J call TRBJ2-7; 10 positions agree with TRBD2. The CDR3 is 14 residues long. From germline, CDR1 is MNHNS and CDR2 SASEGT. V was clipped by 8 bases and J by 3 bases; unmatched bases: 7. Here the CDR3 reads CASEERGGFYEQYF. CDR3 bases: TGTGCCAGCGAAGAGCGGGGGGGCTTCTACGAGCAGTACTTC.

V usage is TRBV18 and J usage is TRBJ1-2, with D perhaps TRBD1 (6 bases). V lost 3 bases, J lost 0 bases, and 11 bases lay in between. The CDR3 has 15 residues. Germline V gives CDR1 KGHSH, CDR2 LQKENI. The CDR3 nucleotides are TGTGCCAGCTCACCGAGTGGACAGTCTAACTATGGCTACACCTTC. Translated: CASSPSGQSNYGYTF.

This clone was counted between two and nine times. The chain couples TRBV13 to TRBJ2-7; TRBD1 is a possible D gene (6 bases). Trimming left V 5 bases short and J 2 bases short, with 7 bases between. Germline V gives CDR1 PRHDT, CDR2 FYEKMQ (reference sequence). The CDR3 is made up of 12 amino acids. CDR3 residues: CASSRQAYEQYF. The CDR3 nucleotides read TGTGCCAGCAGCCGACAGGCCTACGAGCAGTACTTC. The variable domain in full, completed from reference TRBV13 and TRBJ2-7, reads AAGVIQSPRHLIKEKRETATLKCYPIPRHDTVYWYQQGPGQDPQFLISFYEKMQSDKGSIPDRFSAQQFSDYHSELNMSSLELGDSALYFCASSRQAYEQYFGPGTRLTVT.

This chain's CDR3 is CARGTQTGAGELFF. CDR3 in DNA: TGTGCCAGAGGAACACAGACAGGAGCTGGGGAGCTGTTTTTT. The chain recombines TRBV2 with TRBJ2-2; TRBD1 might be the D (6 bases). Germline CDR1 is SNHLY and CDR2 is FYNNEI. This CDR3 spans 14 amino acids. Trimming pared 9 bases from V and 8 bases from J, leaving 19 bases between.

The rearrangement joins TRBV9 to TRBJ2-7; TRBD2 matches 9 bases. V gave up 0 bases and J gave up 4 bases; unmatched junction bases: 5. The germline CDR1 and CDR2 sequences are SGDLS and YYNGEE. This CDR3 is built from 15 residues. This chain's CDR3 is CASSVGAGGFYEQYF. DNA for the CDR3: TGTGCCAGCAGCGTAGGGGCGGGGGGGTTTTACGAGCAGTACTTC.

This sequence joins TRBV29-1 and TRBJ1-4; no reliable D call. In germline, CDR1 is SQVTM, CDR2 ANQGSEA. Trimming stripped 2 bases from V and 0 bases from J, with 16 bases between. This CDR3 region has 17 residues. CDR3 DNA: TGCAGCGTTGAACGCCTGGGGAGGGATGCAACTAATGAAAAACTGTTTTTT. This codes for CSVERLGRDATNEKLFF.

The CDR3 DNA sequence: TGCAGCGTTGTAAGATCACGCTACACTGAAGCTTTCTTT. It is translated as CSVVRSRYTEAFF. This sequence joins TRBV29-1 and TRBJ1-1; D is undetermined. This CDR3 spans 13 amino acids. CDR1 and CDR2 (germline): SQVTM, ANQGSEA. Trimming shortened V by 4 bases and J by 3 bases, and 12 bases separated the two germline ends.

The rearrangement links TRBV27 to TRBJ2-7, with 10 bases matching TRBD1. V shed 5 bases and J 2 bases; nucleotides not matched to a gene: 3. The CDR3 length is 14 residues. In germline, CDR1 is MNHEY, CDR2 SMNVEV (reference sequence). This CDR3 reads CASSRGTGAYEQYF. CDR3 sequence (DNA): TGTGCCAGCAGTCGGGGGACAGGGGCCTACGAGCAGTACTTC.

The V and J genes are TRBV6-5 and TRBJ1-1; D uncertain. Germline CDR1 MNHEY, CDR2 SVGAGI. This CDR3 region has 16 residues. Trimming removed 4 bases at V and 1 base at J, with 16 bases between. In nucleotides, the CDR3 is TGTGCCAGCAGTTCCGGACGCGGACGGGGGAACACTGAAGCTTTCTTT. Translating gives CASSSGRGRGNTEAFF.